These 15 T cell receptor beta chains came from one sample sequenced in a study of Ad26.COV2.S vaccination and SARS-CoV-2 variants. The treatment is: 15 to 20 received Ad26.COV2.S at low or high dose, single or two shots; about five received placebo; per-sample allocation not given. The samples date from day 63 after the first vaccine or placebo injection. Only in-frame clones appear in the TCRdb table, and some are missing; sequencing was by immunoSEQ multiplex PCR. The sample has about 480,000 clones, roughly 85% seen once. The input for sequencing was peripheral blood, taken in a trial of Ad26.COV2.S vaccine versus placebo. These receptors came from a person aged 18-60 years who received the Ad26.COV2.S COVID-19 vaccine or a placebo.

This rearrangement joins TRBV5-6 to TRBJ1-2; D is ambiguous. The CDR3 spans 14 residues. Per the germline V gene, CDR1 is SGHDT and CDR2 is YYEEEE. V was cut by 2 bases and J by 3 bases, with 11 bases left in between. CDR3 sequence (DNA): TGTGCCAGCAGCTTTGGCCTCGGGGACTATGGCTACACCTTC. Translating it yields CASSFGLGDYGYTF.

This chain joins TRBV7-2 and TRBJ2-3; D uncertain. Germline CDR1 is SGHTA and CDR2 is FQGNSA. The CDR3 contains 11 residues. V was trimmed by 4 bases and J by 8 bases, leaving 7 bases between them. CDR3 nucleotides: TGTGCCAGCAGCTCCCTGGCTACGCAGTATTTT. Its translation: CASSSLATQYF.

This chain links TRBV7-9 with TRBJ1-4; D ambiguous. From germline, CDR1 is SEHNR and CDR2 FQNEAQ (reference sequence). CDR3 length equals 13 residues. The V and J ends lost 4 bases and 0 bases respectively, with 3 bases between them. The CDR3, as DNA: TGTGCCAGCAGCTCACCAACTAATGAAAAACTGTTTTTT. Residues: CASSSPTNEKLFF.

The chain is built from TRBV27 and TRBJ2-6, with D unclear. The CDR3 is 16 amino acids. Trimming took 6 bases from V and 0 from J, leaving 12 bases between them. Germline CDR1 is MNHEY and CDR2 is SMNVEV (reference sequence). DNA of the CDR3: TGTGCCAGCAGCGAGAACTCACGCTCTGGGGCCAACGTCCTGACTTTC. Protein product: CASSENSRSGANVLTF.

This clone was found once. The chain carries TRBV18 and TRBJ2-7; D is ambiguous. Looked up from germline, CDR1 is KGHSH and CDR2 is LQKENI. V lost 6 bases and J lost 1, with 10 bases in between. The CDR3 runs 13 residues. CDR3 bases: TGTGCCAGCTCCAGCGACGGGTCCTACGAGCAGTACTTC. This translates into CASSSDGSYEQYF. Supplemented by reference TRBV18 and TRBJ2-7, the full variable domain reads NAGVMQNPRHLVRRRGQEARLRCSPMKGHSHVYWYRQLPEEGLKFMVYLQKENIIDESGMPKERFSAEFPKEGPSILRIQQVVRGDSAAYFCASSSDGSYEQYFGPGTRLTVT.

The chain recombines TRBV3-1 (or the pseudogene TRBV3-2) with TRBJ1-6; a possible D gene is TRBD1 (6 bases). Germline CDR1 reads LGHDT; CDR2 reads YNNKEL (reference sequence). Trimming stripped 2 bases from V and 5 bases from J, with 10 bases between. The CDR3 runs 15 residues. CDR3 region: CASSQLRGHNSPLHF. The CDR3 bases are TGTGCCAGCAGCCAACTCAGGGGTCATAATTCACCCCTCCACTTT.

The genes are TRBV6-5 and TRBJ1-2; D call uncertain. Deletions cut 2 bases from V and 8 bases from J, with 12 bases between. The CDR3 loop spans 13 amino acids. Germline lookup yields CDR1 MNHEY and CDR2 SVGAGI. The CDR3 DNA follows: TGTGCCAGCAGTTACCATCCTAGTTTGGGCTACACCTTC. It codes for CASSYHPSLGYTF.

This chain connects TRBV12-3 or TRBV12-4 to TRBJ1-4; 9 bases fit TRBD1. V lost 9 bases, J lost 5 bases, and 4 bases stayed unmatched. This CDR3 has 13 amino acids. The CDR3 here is CASRTGANEKLFF. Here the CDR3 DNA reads TGTGCCAGTAGGACAGGGGCAAATGAAAAACTGTTTTTT.

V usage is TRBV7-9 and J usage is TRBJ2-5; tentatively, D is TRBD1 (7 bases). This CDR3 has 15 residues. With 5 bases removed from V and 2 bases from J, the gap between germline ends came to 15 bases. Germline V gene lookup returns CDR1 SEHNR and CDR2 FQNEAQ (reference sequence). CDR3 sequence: CASSPRDSKQETQYF. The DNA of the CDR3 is TGTGCCAGCAGCCCGCGGGACAGCAAACAAGAGACCCAGTACTTC.

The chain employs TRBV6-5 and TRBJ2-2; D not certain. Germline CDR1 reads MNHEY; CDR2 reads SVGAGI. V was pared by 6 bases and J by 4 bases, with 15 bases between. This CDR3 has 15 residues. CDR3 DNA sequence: TGTGCCAGCAGCCTCATTAGGCTTGGCACCGGGGAGCTGTTTTTT. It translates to CASSLIRLGTGELFF.

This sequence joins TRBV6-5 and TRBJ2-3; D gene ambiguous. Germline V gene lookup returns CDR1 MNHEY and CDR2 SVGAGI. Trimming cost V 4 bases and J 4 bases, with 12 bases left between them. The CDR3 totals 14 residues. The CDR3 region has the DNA TGTGCCAGCAGTTTGACGCTAAAGGCAGATACGCAGTATTTT. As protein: CASSLTLKADTQYF.

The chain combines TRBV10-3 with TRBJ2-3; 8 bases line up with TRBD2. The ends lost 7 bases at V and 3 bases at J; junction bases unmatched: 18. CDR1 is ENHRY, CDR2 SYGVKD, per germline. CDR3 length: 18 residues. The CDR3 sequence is CAITRTHNGRAGTDTQYF. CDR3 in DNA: TGTGCCATCACTAGGACTCATAACGGGAGGGCCGGGACAGATACGCAGTATTTT.

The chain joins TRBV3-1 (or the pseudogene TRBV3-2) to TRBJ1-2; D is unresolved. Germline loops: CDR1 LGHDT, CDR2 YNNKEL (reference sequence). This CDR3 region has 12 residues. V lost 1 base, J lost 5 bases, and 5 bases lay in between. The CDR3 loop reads CASSQGKYGYTF. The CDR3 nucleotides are TGTGCCAGCAGCCAAGGGAAGTATGGCTACACCTTC.

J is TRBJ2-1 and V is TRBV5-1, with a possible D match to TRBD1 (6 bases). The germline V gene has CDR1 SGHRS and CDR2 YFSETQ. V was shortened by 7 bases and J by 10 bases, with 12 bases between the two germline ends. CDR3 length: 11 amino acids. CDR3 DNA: TGCGCCAGCCATCCACAGGGAGAGCAGTTCTTC. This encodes CASHPQGEQFF.

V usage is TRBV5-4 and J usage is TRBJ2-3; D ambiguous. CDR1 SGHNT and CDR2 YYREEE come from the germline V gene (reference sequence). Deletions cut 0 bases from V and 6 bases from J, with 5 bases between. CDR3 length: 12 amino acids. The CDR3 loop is CASSLAGDTQYF. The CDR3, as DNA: TGTGCCAGCAGCTTGGCGGGCGATACGCAGTATTTT.